The rows below give T cell receptor beta chains drawn from one sample of a study of blood T cell repertoires in COVID-19. Profiling relied on immunoSEQ multiplex PCR, and the TCRdb table lists in-frame clones only, not all of them. This table has roughly 200,000 clones, about four fifths appearing once. The sequenced sample was peripheral blood. These receptors originate from a man aged 45 to 65 with active or convalescent COVID-19. CDR3s include the opening cysteine and the closing phenylalanine or tryptophan. A D gene is named only where the DNA matches it firmly. The size field is filled for only some rows; it gives once, few, many or a size class.

abundance	v_gene	d_gene	j_gene	CDR3aa	CDR3nt
-	TRBV4-2	-	TRBJ1-6	CASSQARGSSYNSPLHF	TGTGCCAGCAGCCAAGCTCGCGGAAGCTCCTATAATTCACCCCTCCACTTT
-	TRBV5-1	TRBD1	TRBJ1-2	CASSWDGQGGGYTF	TGCGCCAGCAGCTGGGACGGACAGGGGGGAGGCTACACCTTC
few	TRBV25-1	-	TRBJ2-6	CASSAQGEGSGANVLTF	TGTGCCAGCAGTGCACAGGGAGAGGGCTCTGGGGCCAACGTCCTGACTTTC
-	TRBV3-1/TRBV3-2	TRBD1	TRBJ2-7	CASSRGTGGTYEQYF	TGTGCCAGCAGCCGAGGGACAGGGGGGACCTACGAGCAGTACTTC
-	TRBV6-1	-	TRBJ1-2	CASSEPSEGERYGYTF	TGTGCCAGCAGTGAACCTTCCGAAGGGGAACGCTATGGCTACACCTTC
-	TRBV7-9	TRBD1	TRBJ2-7	CASSHPLKDRGVYEQYF	TGTGCCAGCAGCCATCCTCTCAAGGACAGGGGAGTATACGAGCAGTACTTC
-	TRBV5-1	TRBD2	TRBJ2-3	CASSSRGAGGTDTQYF	TGCGCCAGCAGCTCTCGGGGTGCGGGGGGCACAGATACGCAGTATTTT
-	TRBV28	-	TRBJ2-7	CASSPGTPFSYEQYF	TGTGCCAGCAGTCCGGGGACTCCCTTTTCCTACGAGCAGTACTTC
-	TRBV30	TRBD1	TRBJ2-7	CACARGYEQYF	TGTGCCTGTGCCAGGGGGTACGAGCAGTACTTC
few	TRBV11-3	-	TRBJ2-2	CASSSPWGGRTGELFF	TGTGCCAGCAGCTCGCCGTGGGGAGGAAGAACCGGGGAGCTGTTTTTT
-	TRBV5-5	TRBD1	TRBJ1-1	CASSSDRVVTEAFF	TGTGCCAGCAGCTCTGACAGGGTAGTTACTGAAGCTTTCTTT
many	TRBV2	-	TRBJ1-1	CASSAGVATEAFF	TGTGCCAGCAGCGCAGGGGTGGCCACTGAAGCTTTCTTT
few	TRBV5-8	TRBD1	TRBJ2-7	CASSLGQGVDEQYF	TGTGCCAGCAGCTTGGGGCAGGGGGTGGACGAGCAGTACTTC
few	TRBV4-3	-	TRBJ1-3	CASSQEQVIDTIYF	TGCGCCAGCAGCCAAGAACAGGTTATTGACACCATATATTTT
-	TRBV28	TRBD1	TRBJ1-5	CASSTQGVSQPQHF	TGTGCCAGCAGTACCCAGGGGGTTTCTCAGCCCCAGCATTTT
-	TRBV7-9	-	TRBJ1-6	CASSLEPSPLHF	TGTGCCAGCAGCTTAGAGCCTTCACCCCTCCACTTT
-	TRBV29-1	TRBD1	TRBJ2-7	CSVEGTGAPSYEQYF	TGCAGCGTTGAAGGGACAGGGGCACCATCCTACGAGCAGTACTTC
few	TRBV14	-	TRBJ1-1	CASSRNSGTEAFF	TGTGCCAGCAGCCGAAACAGTGGCACTGAAGCTTTCTTT
-	TRBV5-1	TRBD1	TRBJ1-1	CASSPTGAEAFF	TGCGCCAGCAGCCCTACAGGGGCAGAAGCTTTCTTT
-	TRBV5-1	-	TRBJ1-1	CASSFRGTNTEAFF	TGCGCCAGCAGCTTTCGGGGGACGAACACTGAAGCTTTCTTT
-	TRBV27	-	TRBJ1-1	CASRQRTEAFF	TGTGCCAGCAGGCAGCGAACTGAAGCTTTCTTT
-	TRBV5-1	-	TRBJ1-1	CASSLVQAMNTEAFF	TGCGCCAGCAGCTTGGTGCAGGCGATGAACACTGAAGCTTTCTTT
once	TRBV5-4	TRBD1	TRBJ2-2	CASSPTGTGELFF	TGTGCCAGCAGCCCGACAGGGACCGGGGAGCTGTTTTTT
-	TRBV21-1	-	TRBJ2-7	CASSSTDRSYEQYF	TGTGCCAGCAGCAGTACGGACAGATCCTACGAGCAGTACTTC
-	TRBV11-2	TRBD2	TRBJ2-5	CASRPSGEETQYF	TGTGCCAGCAGACCTAGCGGGGAAGAGACCCAGTACTTC
-	TRBV5-1	-	TRBJ1-6	CASSLVRDSPLHF	TGCGCCAGCAGCTTGGTGAGGGATTCACCCCTCCACTTT
-	TRBV5-4	TRBD2	TRBJ2-2	CASSGGLAGSGELFF	TGTGCCAGCAGCGGGGGACTAGCGGGCAGCGGGGAGCTGTTTTTT
few	TRBV11-3	-	TRBJ2-2	CASSLGGGMNTGELFF	TGTGCCAGCAGCTTAGGAGGGGGTATGAACACCGGGGAGCTGTTTTTT
-	TRBV19	TRBD1	TRBJ2-3	CASTQQGADTDTQYF	TGTGCCAGTACTCAACAGGGGGCCGACACAGATACGCAGTATTTT
-	TRBV4-2	TRBD2	TRBJ2-3	CASSQKLAGGAADTQYF	TGTGCCAGCAGCCAAAAACTAGCGGGGGGGGCCGCTGATACGCAGTATTTT
-	TRBV7-9	-	TRBJ1-4	CASSLRTINEKLFF	TGTGCCAGCAGCTTAAGGACAATTAATGAAAAACTGTTTTTT
-	TRBV7-9	TRBD1	TRBJ1-4	CASSPGQNEKLFF	TGTGCCAGCAGCCCGGGACAGAATGAAAAACTGTTTTTT
-	TRBV30	TRBD1	TRBJ1-2	CAWSKGTGEIYGYTF	TGTGCCTGGAGTAAAGGGACAGGGGAGATCTATGGCTACACCTTC